The 28 T cell receptor beta chains below all came from one sample that was sequenced in a study of yellow fever vaccine responses in identical twins. TCRdb re-called the RT-PCR reads through MiXCR, storing one row per CDR3 protein. The sample records almost 9,000 distinct CDR3 sequences, 65% to 85% being singletons. Sample: T cells from blood (PBMCs), unsorted or a sorted subset (not recorded which), taken before or after yellow fever vaccination (not recorded which). Source of these receptors: a woman aged 18-35 years who received the yellow fever vaccine.

This sequence joins TRBV18 and TRBJ2-5; D call uncertain. The V gene's germline CDR1 is KGHSH and CDR2 LQKENI. The CDR3 has 13 residues. Trimming stripped 1 base from V and 1 base from J, with 4 bases between. The CDR3: CASSPQGQETQYF. CDR3 nucleotide sequence: TGTGCCAGCTCACCACAGGGCCAAGAGACCCAGTACTTC. Full variable domain (remainder filled in from reference TRBV18 and TRBJ2-5): NAGVMQNPRHLVRRRGQEARLRCSPMKGHSHVYWYRQLPEEGLKFMVYLQKENIIDESGMPKERFSAEFPKEGPSILRIQQVVRGDSAAYFCASSPQGQETQYFGPGTRLLVL.

This clonotype has just one count. The chain combines TRBV11-1 with TRBJ2-7; 8 positions agree with TRBD1. V was pared by 5 bases and J by 1 base, with 7 bases of the junction left unmatched. There are 15 residues in the CDR3. Germline V gives CDR1 SGHAT, CDR2 FQDESV (reference sequence). CDR3 residues: CASSPGTGSSYEQYF. In DNA, the CDR3 is TGTGCCAGCAGCCCCGGGACAGGCTCTTCCTACGAGCAGTACTTC. Combining the CDR3 with reference TRBV11-1 and TRBJ2-7 gives the whole variable domain EAEVAQSPRYKITEKSQAVAFWCDPISGHATLYWYRQILGQGPELLVQFQDESVVDDSQLPKDRFSAERLKGVDSTLKIQPAELGDSAMYLCASSPGTGSSYEQYFGPGTRLTVT.

The chain has TRBV11-2 and TRBJ1-1; unclear D gene. V was clipped by 5 bases and J by 0 bases, with 13 bases between them. The CDR3 is made up of 15 amino acids. Germline lookup yields CDR1 SGHAT and CDR2 FQNNGV. The CDR3 here is CASSKSGAMNTEAFF. The CDR3 DNA reads as TGTGCCAGCAGCAAGTCGGGTGCCATGAACACTGAAGCTTTCTTT.

The V and J genes are TRBV29-1 and TRBJ2-1; D is perhaps TRBD2 (5 bases). V was shortened by 3 bases and J by 0 bases, with 18 bases between the two germline ends. The CDR3 runs to 17 residues. Germline V gene data show CDR1 as SQVTM and CDR2 as ANQGSEA. The CDR3 region is CSVERSGSRGSYNEQFF. In DNA, the CDR3 is TGCAGCGTTGAGCGGTCGGGGTCAAGAGGCTCCTACAATGAGCAGTTCTTC.

This chain links TRBV11-2 with TRBJ2-3; perhaps TRBD2 as D (6 bases). V was clipped by 2 bases and J by 2 bases, with 20 bases between them. Per germline, CDR1 SGHAT and CDR2 FQNNGV. The CDR3 has 18 residues. CDR3 DNA: TGTGCCAGCAGCTTAAATCCTAGGACTACCGTTTTCACAGATACGCAGTATTTT. This translates into CASSLNPRTTVFTDTQYF. Supplemented by reference TRBV11-2 and TRBJ2-3, the full variable domain reads EAGVAQSPRYKIIEKRQSVAFWCNPISGHATLYWYQQILGQGPKLLIQFQNNGVVDDSQLPKDRFSAERLKGVDSTLKIQPAKLEDSAVYLCASSLNPRTTVFTDTQYFGPGTRLTVL.

In this sample, this clonotype turned up a few times. The chain carries TRBV11-3 and TRBJ2-3, with no clear D. Germline CDR1 reads SGHNT; CDR2 reads YENEEA. Trimming removed 4 bases from V and 6 bases from J, with 11 bases in between. This CDR3 contains 13 residues. The CDR3 is CASSYHGTDTQYF. The CDR3 DNA sequence: TGTGCCAGCAGCTACCACGGAACTGATACGCAGTATTTT.

The chain links TRBV18 to TRBJ2-3; unclear D gene. V shed 3 bases and J shed 4 bases, with 11 bases lying between them. The CDR3 has 14 amino acids. CDR1 KGHSH and CDR2 LQKENI come from the germline V gene. The CDR3 protein is CASSPAVGADTQYF. The CDR3 nucleotides are TGTGCCAGCTCACCGGCGGTCGGTGCAGATACGCAGTATTTT.

The table lists this clonotype with a few counts. The J gene is TRBJ2-3, the V gene TRBV12-3 or TRBV12-4; D call uncertain. The CDR3 consists of 12 residues. V was trimmed by 4 bases and J by 3 bases, leaving 5 bases between them. CDR3 nucleotides: TGTGCCAGCAGTTCCAATACAGATACGCAGTATTTT. Translating gives CASSSNTDTQYF.

This clonotype was counted once. The CDR3 region has the DNA TGTGCCAGCAGCTTATCCAGGAGCTCCTACGAGCAGTACGTC. It translates to CASSLSRSSYEQYV. The chain employs TRBV7-6 and TRBJ2-7; D call uncertain. The CDR3 extends over 14 amino acids. Per germline, CDR1 SGHVS and CDR2 FNYEAQ. V was shortened by 2 bases and J by 0 bases, with 8 bases between the two germline ends.

The chain uses TRBV13 and TRBJ2-5; D might be TRBD1 (5 bases). CDR1 PRHDT and CDR2 FYEKMQ come from the germline V gene (reference sequence). The CDR3 consists of 14 residues. The germline V and J ends were trimmed by 4 bases and 2 bases, with 11 bases remaining between them. CDR3 in amino acids: CASSSRTSQETQYF. For the CDR3, the DNA is TGTGCCAGCAGCTCCAGGACAAGTCAAGAGACCCAGTACTTC.

This clonotype was seen only once. The chain has TRBV18 and TRBJ2-5, with a possible D match to TRBD1 (5 bases). This CDR3 contains 14 residues. V lost 0 bases and J lost 5, with 10 bases in between. The V gene's germline CDR1 is KGHSH and CDR2 LQKENI. CDR3 loop: CASSPPGQWETQYF. As DNA, the CDR3 is TGTGCCAGCTCACCACCGGGGCAGTGGGAGACCCAGTACTTC.

This clonotype was recorded a few times. V and J are TRBV5-1 and TRBJ2-1, with TRBD2 matching 10 bases. The V gene's germline CDR1 is SGHRS and CDR2 YFSETQ. J was trimmed by 6 bases and V by 4 bases; bases with no gene match: 7. The CDR3 contains 15 residues. CDR3 amino acids: CASSNAGTSANEQFF. The DNA of the CDR3 is TGCGCCAGCAGCAATGCCGGGACTAGCGCCAATGAGCAGTTCTTC. Looking up the rest from reference TRBV5-1 and TRBJ2-1 gives the full variable domain: KAGVTQTPRYLIKTRGQQVTLSCSPISGHRSVSWYQQTPGQGLQFLFEYFSETQRNKGNFPGRFSGRQFSNSRSEMNVSTLELGDSALYLCASSNAGTSANEQFFGPGTRLTVL.

This clonotype has a handful of counts. The chain couples TRBV29-1 to TRBJ2-3; D gene unclear. Germline CDR1 SQVTM, CDR2 ANQGSEA. The CDR3 runs to 12 residues. Deletions cut 3 bases from V and 4 bases from J, with 8 bases between. CDR3 loop: CSVDAAADTQYF. The CDR3 bases are TGCAGCGTTGATGCAGCCGCAGATACGCAGTATTTT.

This sequence joins TRBV18 and TRBJ1-1, with TRBD1 matching over 10 bases. Germline V lookup: CDR1 KGHSH, CDR2 LQKENI. This CDR3 comprises 17 residues. V gave up 1 base and J gave up 5 bases; unmatched junction bases: 10. CDR3 DNA: TGTGCCAGCTCACCACTTTGGGACAGGGGAAGATGGACTGAAGCTTTCTTT. Amino acid sequence: CASSPLWDRGRWTEAFF.

The chain couples TRBV5-1 to TRBJ1-6, with 8 nucleotides matching TRBD1. Germline-derived CDR1 and CDR2 are SGHRS and YFSETQ. The CDR3 loop spans 14 amino acids. The J segment lost 8 bases and the V segment lost 4 bases, leaving 5 bases of the junction unmatched. The DNA for the CDR3 is TGCGCCAGCAGCACGACAGGGGATGATTCACCCCTCCACTTT. This gives the protein CASSTTGDDSPLHF. Together with reference TRBV5-1 and TRBJ1-6, the CDR3 gives the full variable domain: KAGVTQTPRYLIKTRGQQVTLSCSPISGHRSVSWYQQTPGQGLQFLFEYFSETQRNKGNFPGRFSGRQFSNSRSEMNVSTLELGDSALYLCASSTTGDDSPLHFGNGTRLTVT.

The chain is built from TRBV6-5 and TRBJ2-7; D might be TRBD2 (5 bases). The germline V gene has CDR1 MNHEY and CDR2 SVGAGI. This CDR3 has 15 residues. Trimming shortened V by 4 bases and J by 2 bases, and 15 bases separated the two germline ends. The CDR3 region is CASSLTLDGAYEQYF. The CDR3 bases are TGTGCCAGCAGTTTGACCCTGGACGGGGCCTACGAGCAGTACTTC.

The chain links TRBV6-1 to TRBJ1-1; TRBD1 might be the D (5 bases). The germline gives CDR1 MNHNS, CDR2 SASEGT. This CDR3 contains 14 residues. V dropped 6 bases and J dropped 0 bases, with 11 bases sitting between them. The CDR3 DNA follows: TGTGCCAGCAGACGACAGCACATGAACACTGAAGCTTTCTTT. Protein: CASRRQHMNTEAFF.

The chain uses TRBV18 and TRBJ1-2, with TRBD1 as a possible D gene (5 bases). The ends were cut back, 0 bases at V and 4 bases at J, with 12 bases in the middle. CDR1 and CDR2 (germline): KGHSH, LQKENI. There are 15 residues in the CDR3. The CDR3 region has the DNA TGTGCCAGCTCACCACCCTCGACAGTGAGCTATGGCTACACCTTC. This codes for CASSPPSTVSYGYTF.

This clonotype has a handful of counts. This chain uses TRBV5-1 with TRBJ1-6; possible D gene TRBD1, 6 bases. The CDR3 loop spans 16 amino acids. Trimming took 3 bases from V and 4 from J, leaving 14 bases between them. The germline V gene encodes CDR1 SGHRS and CDR2 YFSETQ. The CDR3 DNA reads as TGCGCCAGCAGCTCGGACAGTGGGCTTTATAATTCACCCCTCCACTTT. Amino acids: CASSSDSGLYNSPLHF.

The gene calls are TRBV12-3 or TRBV12-4 and TRBJ1-4; possibly TRBD1 for D (6 bases). The CDR3 is 12 residues long. V lost 10 bases and J lost 8, with 14 bases in between. The CDR3 loop reads CATRGSGEKLFF. The CDR3 region has the DNA TGTGCCACCAGGGGTAGCGGCGAAAAACTGTTTTTT.

The chain employs TRBV13 and TRBJ2-1, with TRBD1 identical over 12 bases. The CDR3 runs to 15 residues. J gave up 4 bases and V 10 bases, and 8 bases lay outside the gene matches. CDR1 and CDR2 from the germline V gene are PRHDT and FYEKMQ (reference sequence). The CDR3 loop is CATKRGQGAYNEQFF. In DNA, the CDR3 is TGTGCCACCAAGAGGGGACAGGGGGCTTACAATGAGCAGTTCTTC. Based on the CDR3 plus reference TRBV13 and TRBJ2-1, the full variable domain is AAGVIQSPRHLIKEKRETATLKCYPIPRHDTVYWYQQGPGQDPQFLISFYEKMQSDKGSIPDRFSAQQFSDYHSELNMSSLELGDSALYFCATKRGQGAYNEQFFGPGTRLTVL.

The rearrangement uses TRBV10-3 and TRBJ1-2; TRBD1 agrees at 7 bases. CDR1 ENHRY and CDR2 SYGVKD come from the germline V gene. Trimming cost V 3 bases and J 5 bases; bases outside gene matches: 12. The CDR3 loop spans 16 amino acids. The CDR3 sequence: CAISDLNRGSDYGYTF. Written as DNA, the CDR3 is TGTGCCATCAGTGACCTAAACAGGGGATCCGATTATGGCTACACCTTC.

The chain employs TRBV5-1 and TRBJ1-1, with 8 bases identical to TRBD1. The CDR3 is 14 amino acids. V shed 3 bases and J 1 base; nucleotides not matched to a gene: 2. Germline V gene sequence: CDR1 SGHRS, CDR2 YFSETQ. As DNA, the CDR3 is TGCGCCAGCAGCTCCAGGGGGCCGAACACTGAAGCTTTCTTT. This sequence encodes CASSSRGPNTEAFF.

This clonotype was picked up a small number of times. The V call is TRBV4-2, the J call TRBJ1-5; possibly TRBD1 for D (5 bases). V lost 1 base and J lost 6, with 10 bases in between. Germline V lookup: CDR1 LGHNA, CDR2 YNFKEQ. The CDR3 extends over 14 amino acids. The CDR3 protein is CASSQARGPQPQHF. The CDR3 DNA reads TGTGCCAGCAGCCAAGCCCGGGGCCCTCAGCCCCAGCATTTT.

This chain links TRBV6-5 with TRBJ2-1, with no clear D. The germline V gene has CDR1 MNHEY and CDR2 SVGAGI. The V and J ends lost 2 bases and 10 bases respectively, with 12 bases between them. CDR3 length equals 13 residues. CDR3 sequence: CASSYPPTTEQFF. The CDR3 DNA is TGTGCCAGCAGTTACCCTCCGACAACGGAGCAGTTCTTC.

The chain couples TRBV23-1 to TRBJ2-3; no reliable D call. TRBV23-1 has ORF status, its function being uncertain. The CDR3 loop spans 13 amino acids. The V and J ends lost 3 bases and 4 bases respectively, with 8 bases between them. The CDR3 region is CASSHQIPDTQYF. CDR3 coding DNA: TGCGCCAGCAGTCATCAGATCCCAGATACGCAGTATTTT.

The chain joins TRBV18 to TRBJ1-1; TRBD1 aligns across 7 bases. This CDR3 has 14 amino acids. Trimming removed 2 bases from V and 4 bases from J; junction bases left unmatched: 4. Germline V lookup: CDR1 KGHSH, CDR2 LQKENI. The CDR3 reads CASSPRQGGTEAFF. The DNA for the CDR3 is TGTGCCAGCTCACCAAGACAGGGAGGCACTGAAGCTTTCTTT.

CDR3 region: CASSPGYYQPQHF. The CDR3 coding sequence is TGTGCCAGCAGTCCAGGGTACTATCAGCCCCAGCATTTT. This chain joins TRBV2 and TRBJ1-5; a weak D match, TRBD1 (5 bases). The CDR3 sequence is 13 residues long. Trimming took 5 bases from V and 5 from J, leaving 10 bases between them. In germline, CDR1 is SNHLY, CDR2 FYNNEI.